This is a list of T cell receptor beta chains from one sample in a study of T-cell memory formation after mild COVID-19. In TCRdb, the 5' RACE reads were re-called with MiXCR into one record per CDR3 protein. This sample yields around 510,000 distinct CDR3 sequences, of which about a fifth are seen a single time; approximately 8.4% belongs to the top ten. The sequencing input was PBMCs or a T cell subset sorted from them (not recorded which). The receptors come from an adult woman who had mild COVID-19 (a few samples of this study predate the infection). Cell type and time point are not known. Each CDR3 is given with its conserved first and last residue. D genes are given only for firm matches. Where a row states a size, it is once, few, many or the class of an expanded clone; other rows omit it.

J gene: TRBJ2-2; D gene: -; clone size: -; V gene: TRBV7-6; CDR3 protein: CASSLEEGRTGELFF; CDR3 DNA: TGTGCCAGCAGCTTGGAGGAGGGGCGAACCGGGGAGCTGTTTTTT
J gene: TRBJ2-3; D gene: TRBD2; clone size: many; V gene: TRBV12-3/TRBV12-4; CDR3 protein: CASSELAGVDTQYF; CDR3 DNA: TGTGCCAGCAGCGAACTAGCGGGGGTAGATACGCAGTATTTT
J gene: TRBJ2-3; D gene: -; clone size: -; V gene: TRBV29-1; CDR3 protein: CSVTSSTDTQYF; CDR3 DNA: TGCAGCGTTACGTCCAGCACAGATACGCAGTATTTT
J gene: TRBJ2-5; D gene: -; clone size: -; V gene: TRBV5-1; CDR3 protein: CASSHRLEETQYF; CDR3 DNA: TGCGCCAGCAGCCATCGACTAGAGGAGACCCAGTACTTC
J gene: TRBJ2-1; D gene: -; clone size: -; V gene: TRBV6-4; CDR3 protein: CASSEEVWGIDEQFF; CDR3 DNA: TGTGCCAGCAGTGAGGAGGTTTGGGGAATCGATGAGCAGTTCTTC
J gene: TRBJ1-1; D gene: -; clone size: few; V gene: TRBV14; CDR3 protein: CASSPRIEAFF; CDR3 DNA: TGTGCCAGCAGCCCGAGGATTGAAGCTTTCTTT
J gene: TRBJ2-1; D gene: TRBD1; clone size: few; V gene: TRBV12-3/TRBV12-4; CDR3 protein: CASSTGGLNEQFF; CDR3 DNA: TGTGCCAGCTCAACAGGGGGACTGAATGAGCAGTTCTTC
J gene: TRBJ1-5; D gene: TRBD1; clone size: few; V gene: TRBV3-1; CDR3 protein: CASSQAGTGGIGQPQHF; CDR3 DNA: TGTGCCAGCAGCCAAGCCGGGACAGGGGGGATCGGTCAGCCCCAGCATTTT
J gene: TRBJ2-1; D gene: -; clone size: -; V gene: TRBV6-2/TRBV6-3; CDR3 protein: CASTRNFRESRFF; CDR3 DNA: TGTGCCAGCACGAGAAACTTCCGGGAGTCGAGGTTCTTC
J gene: TRBJ2-1; D gene: TRBD2; clone size: few; V gene: TRBV7-6; CDR3 protein: CASSLPAGGRNEQFF; CDR3 DNA: TGTGCCAGCAGCTTACCAGCGGGGGGGCGGAATGAGCAGTTCTTC
J gene: TRBJ2-1; D gene: TRBD2; clone size: few; V gene: TRBV7-6; CDR3 protein: CASSLGGSESDEQFF; CDR3 DNA: TGTGCCAGCAGCTTAGGCGGGAGCGAATCCGATGAGCAGTTCTTC
J gene: TRBJ2-7; D gene: TRBD2; clone size: few; V gene: TRBV18; CDR3 protein: CASSPRSGGAYSEQYF; CDR3 DNA: TGTGCCAGCTCACCAAGAAGCGGGGGGGCGTACAGCGAGCAGTACTTC
J gene: TRBJ1-6; D gene: -; clone size: -; V gene: TRBV9; CDR3 protein: CASSVFQGLGPLHF; CDR3 DNA: TGTGCCAGCAGCGTGTTTCAGGGTTTGGGGCCCCTCCACTTT
J gene: TRBJ2-7; D gene: -; clone size: few; V gene: TRBV7-2; CDR3 protein: CASSLGVGGYYEQYF; CDR3 DNA: TGTGCCAGCAGCTTGGGAGTCGGGGGCTACTACGAGCAGTACTTC
J gene: TRBJ1-4; D gene: -; clone size: few; V gene: TRBV5-6; CDR3 protein: CASSWGPRGATNEKLFF; CDR3 DNA: TGTGCCAGCAGCTGGGGGCCAAGGGGCGCAACTAATGAAAAACTGTTTTTT
J gene: TRBJ2-7; D gene: -; clone size: -; V gene: TRBV4-3; CDR3 protein: CASSQGDSSSYEQYF; CDR3 DNA: TGCGCCAGCAGCCAAGGGGACTCCAGCTCCTACGAGCAGTACTTC
J gene: TRBJ1-1; D gene: -; clone size: -; V gene: TRBV4-2; CDR3 protein: CASSQAHDGKNTEAFF; CDR3 DNA: TGTGCCAGCAGCCAAGCACATGACGGGAAGAACACTGAAGCTTTCTTT
J gene: TRBJ2-1; D gene: TRBD2; clone size: -; V gene: TRBV18; CDR3 protein: CASSKGLAGLRYNEQFF; CDR3 DNA: TGTGCCAGCTCAAAGGGACTAGCGGGACTTCGGTACAATGAGCAGTTCTTC
J gene: TRBJ2-7; D gene: -; clone size: -; V gene: TRBV14; CDR3 protein: CASSQDFLREQYF; CDR3 DNA: TGTGCCAGCAGCCAAGATTTTCTCCGCGAGCAGTACTTC
J gene: TRBJ2-7; D gene: -; clone size: -; V gene: TRBV11-2; CDR3 protein: CASSLTPGDAYF; CDR3 DNA: TGTGCCAGCAGCTTAACCCCAGGGGACGCGTACTTC
J gene: TRBJ1-5; D gene: -; clone size: -; V gene: TRBV2; CDR3 protein: CASSNTGGGQPQHF; CDR3 DNA: TGTGCCAGCAGTAATACAGGCGGGGGTCAGCCCCAGCATTTT
J gene: TRBJ2-1; D gene: TRBD2; clone size: -; V gene: TRBV19; CDR3 protein: CASSTSGPDNEQFF; CDR3 DNA: TGTGCCAGTAGTACTAGCGGGCCAGACAATGAGCAGTTCTTC
J gene: TRBJ2-6; D gene: -; clone size: -; V gene: TRBV3-1; CDR3 protein: CASSLGISGANVLTF; CDR3 DNA: TGTGCCAGCAGCCTCGGAATCTCTGGGGCCAACGTCCTGACTTTC
J gene: TRBJ1-2; D gene: -; clone size: few; V gene: TRBV18; CDR3 protein: CASSLAGSPNYGYTF; CDR3 DNA: TGTGCCAGCTCCCTCGCCGGCAGTCCTAACTATGGCTACACCTTC
J gene: TRBJ2-1; D gene: -; clone size: -; V gene: TRBV7-2; CDR3 protein: CASSLNVGRGSYNEQFF; CDR3 DNA: TGTGCCAGCAGCTTAAACGTCGGACGTGGGTCCTACAATGAGCAGTTCTTC
J gene: TRBJ1-5; D gene: -; clone size: once; V gene: TRBV5-8; CDR3 protein: CASRLGQKVNQPQHF; CDR3 DNA: TGTGCCAGCAGATTGGGGCAGAAAGTCAATCAGCCCCAGCATTTT
J gene: TRBJ2-3; D gene: -; clone size: -; V gene: TRBV5-1; CDR3 protein: CASSPDLGDTQYF; CDR3 DNA: TGCGCCAGCAGCCCCGACTTGGGAGATACGCAGTATTTT
J gene: TRBJ2-2; D gene: -; clone size: few; V gene: TRBV25-1; CDR3 protein: CASSEYWGGGGWNTGELFF; CDR3 DNA: TGTGCCAGCAGTGAATATTGGGGGGGAGGGGGCTGGAACACCGGGGAGCTGTTTTTT
J gene: TRBJ2-7; D gene: TRBD2; clone size: few; V gene: TRBV10-3; CDR3 protein: CAISVGRPSGYEQYF; CDR3 DNA: TGTGCCATCAGTGTAGGCCGGCCTAGCGGTTACGAGCAGTACTTC
J gene: TRBJ1-2; D gene: TRBD1; clone size: few; V gene: TRBV7-2; CDR3 protein: CASSLGEDRAYGYTF; CDR3 DNA: TGTGCCAGCAGCTTAGGCGAGGACAGGGCGTATGGCTACACCTTC
J gene: TRBJ2-6; D gene: -; clone size: -; V gene: TRBV6-2/TRBV6-3; CDR3 protein: CASSYLTSGANVLTF; CDR3 DNA: TGTGCCAGCAGTTACCTCACCTCTGGGGCCAACGTCCTGACTTTC
J gene: TRBJ2-5; D gene: TRBD1; clone size: -; V gene: TRBV7-6; CDR3 protein: CASSLGTGVGETQYF; CDR3 DNA: TGTGCCAGCAGCTTAGGGACAGGGGTCGGGGAGACCCAGTACTTC
J gene: TRBJ2-5; D gene: TRBD2; clone size: -; V gene: TRBV5-6; CDR3 protein: CASSWFGWRGNQETQYF; CDR3 DNA: TGTGCCAGCAGCTGGTTTGGGTGGCGGGGGAACCAAGAGACCCAGTACTTC
J gene: TRBJ1-6; D gene: -; clone size: few; V gene: TRBV9; CDR3 protein: CASSVVGDNSPLHF; CDR3 DNA: TGTGCCAGCAGCGTAGTGGGGGATAATTCACCCCTCCACTTT
J gene: TRBJ2-7; D gene: -; clone size: many; V gene: TRBV25-1; CDR3 protein: CASSDPQGKQYF; CDR3 DNA: TGTGCCAGCAGTGACCCCCAAGGGAAGCAGTACTTC
J gene: TRBJ2-7; D gene: -; clone size: -; V gene: TRBV6-2/TRBV6-3; CDR3 protein: CASSYSRDYEQYF; CDR3 DNA: TGTGCCAGCAGTTACTCGAGGGACTACGAGCAGTACTTC
J gene: TRBJ2-1; D gene: -; clone size: few; V gene: TRBV18; CDR3 protein: CASSPALAGLNNEQFF; CDR3 DNA: TGTGCCAGCTCACCAGCTCTCGCAGGTCTTAACAATGAGCAGTTCTTC
J gene: TRBJ1-1; D gene: -; clone size: few; V gene: TRBV7-8; CDR3 protein: CASSHSGSTEAFF; CDR3 DNA: TGTGCCAGCAGCCACTCAGGGTCTACTGAAGCTTTCTTT
J gene: TRBJ1-1; D gene: TRBD1; clone size: -; V gene: TRBV11-1; CDR3 protein: CASRWDRNTEAFF; CDR3 DNA: TGTGCCAGCAGGTGGGACAGAAACACTGAAGCTTTCTTT
J gene: TRBJ2-5; D gene: -; clone size: few; V gene: TRBV12-3/TRBV12-4; CDR3 protein: CASSLPSVTQYF; CDR3 DNA: TGTGCCAGCAGTCTCCCCTCCGTTACCCAGTACTTC
J gene: TRBJ1-1; D gene: TRBD1; clone size: few; V gene: TRBV12-3/TRBV12-4; CDR3 protein: CASSPPGQGIAEAFF; CDR3 DNA: TGTGCCAGCAGTCCTCCGGGACAGGGGATTGCTGAAGCTTTCTTT
J gene: TRBJ2-1; D gene: TRBD2; clone size: -; V gene: TRBV3-1; CDR3 protein: CASSRTSGSFDEQFF; CDR3 DNA: TGTGCCAGCAGCCGAACTAGCGGGAGTTTCGATGAGCAGTTCTTC
J gene: TRBJ2-2; D gene: TRBD2; clone size: -; V gene: TRBV7-7; CDR3 protein: CASSLGLAGGAGELFF; CDR3 DNA: TGTGCTAGCAGCTTAGGACTAGCGGGAGGAGCCGGGGAGCTGTTTTTT
J gene: TRBJ2-5; D gene: -; clone size: -; V gene: TRBV9; CDR3 protein: CASSVGRSETQYF; CDR3 DNA: TGTGCCAGCAGCGTAGGGCGGTCCGAGACCCAGTACTTC
J gene: TRBJ2-1; D gene: TRBD2; clone size: few; V gene: TRBV20-1; CDR3 protein: CSAPGPGTSGRRRYNEQFF; CDR3 DNA: TGCAGTGCTCCCGGTCCGGGGACTAGCGGGAGGCGGCGTTACAATGAGCAGTTCTTC
J gene: TRBJ1-4; D gene: TRBD1; clone size: -; V gene: TRBV5-4; CDR3 protein: CASKPGTVDEKLFF; CDR3 DNA: TGTGCCAGCAAGCCCGGGACAGTGGATGAAAAACTGTTTTTT
J gene: TRBJ2-3; D gene: -; clone size: many; V gene: TRBV5-1; CDR3 protein: CASRKDGSLDTQYF; CDR3 DNA: TGCGCCAGCAGAAAGGACGGGAGCTTGGATACGCAGTATTTT
J gene: TRBJ2-7; D gene: -; clone size: few; V gene: TRBV20-1; CDR3 protein: CSARAPSSYEQYF; CDR3 DNA: TGCAGTGCTAGAGCCCCGAGCTCCTACGAGCAGTACTTC
J gene: TRBJ1-2; D gene: -; clone size: few; V gene: TRBV5-4; CDR3 protein: CASRMEGEPIGYTF; CDR3 DNA: TGTGCCAGCAGGATGGAGGGGGAACCTATTGGCTACACCTTC
J gene: TRBJ1-1; D gene: -; clone size: -; V gene: TRBV6-2/TRBV6-3; CDR3 protein: CASSYGRDTEAFF; CDR3 DNA: TGTGCCAGCAGTTACGGCAGGGACACTGAAGCTTTCTTT
J gene: TRBJ2-3; D gene: -; clone size: few; V gene: TRBV4-3; CDR3 protein: CASSQDRHGRGTQYF; CDR3 DNA: TGCGCCAGCAGCCAAGATCGGCACGGGCGGGGTACGCAGTATTTT